The T cell receptor beta chain under discussion was sequenced for a study of T cells in Graves' hyperthyroidism and ophthalmopathy. Broader study findings: Among thyroid clonotypes expanded above 0.001, most also appeared in blood. Ophthalmopathy and stable hyperthyroidism were separated by a 13 V-J model.

This clonotype is medium-sized within its sample. Its specificity is not known. RNA transcripts gave rise to amplified TCR beta CDR3 regions. Carried out on the TCR CDR3, a first-round RT-PCR used the HTBI primer set. TCRdb re-derived calls from the multiplex PCR reads in MiXCR, one entry per CDR3 protein. Of tens of thousands of distinct CDR3 sequences listed, less than 45% are singletons. No ophthalmopathy progression within 18 months constituted stable Graves' hyperthyroidism. It was uncontrolled infection, other autoimmune disease, pregnancy or lactation that excluded patients. The CDR3 consists of 15 residues. In germline, CDR1 is LNHDA, CDR2 SQIVND (reference sequence). Trimming took 5 bases from V and 2 from J; bases not matched to a gene: 9.

This chain connects TRBV19 to TRBJ2-7, with TRBD1 identical over 7 bases. The clonotype comes from a woman in her 30s with Graves' hyperthyroidism. Material: blood. This CDR3 is CASSRSSGGAYEQYF. CDR3 sequence (DNA): TGTGCCAGTAGTCGGTCCTCAGGGGGAGCCTACGAGCAGTACTTC.